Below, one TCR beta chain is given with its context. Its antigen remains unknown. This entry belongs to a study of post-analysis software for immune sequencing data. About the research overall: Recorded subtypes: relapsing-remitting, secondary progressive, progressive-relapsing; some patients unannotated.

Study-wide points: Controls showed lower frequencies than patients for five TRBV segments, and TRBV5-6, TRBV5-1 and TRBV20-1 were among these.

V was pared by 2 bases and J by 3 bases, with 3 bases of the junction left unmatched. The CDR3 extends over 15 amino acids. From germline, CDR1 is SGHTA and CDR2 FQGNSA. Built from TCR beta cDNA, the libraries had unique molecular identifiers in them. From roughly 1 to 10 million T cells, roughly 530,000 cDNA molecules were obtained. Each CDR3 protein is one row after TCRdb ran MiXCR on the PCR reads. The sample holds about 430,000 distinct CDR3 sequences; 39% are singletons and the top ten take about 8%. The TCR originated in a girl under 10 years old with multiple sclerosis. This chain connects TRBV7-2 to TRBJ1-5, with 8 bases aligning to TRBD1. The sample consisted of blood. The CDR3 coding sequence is TGTGCCAGCAGCTTATGGACAGGGCCCAATCAGCCCCAGCATTTT. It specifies CASSLWTGPNQPQHF.